The 17 T cell receptor beta chains listed next were all sequenced from one sample in a study of identical twins. MiXCR, applied by TCRdb to the 5' RACE reads, yields one record per CDR3 protein. The sample includes hundreds of thousands of distinct CDR3 sequences, approximately 13% seen only once; the top ten take roughly 1.5%. This sample was shared with a second study, whose subject was yellow fever vaccine responses in identical twins.

Sequences were obtained from PBMCs. Source of these receptors: a woman under 30 in good health.

This clonotype was seen only once. The chain couples TRBV28 to TRBJ2-1, with D tentatively TRBD2 (6 bases). Trimming shortened V by 4 bases and J by 4 bases, and 17 bases separated the two germline ends. The CDR3 runs to 16 residues. In germline, CDR1 is MDHEN, CDR2 SYDVKM. The DNA for the CDR3 is TGTGCCAGCAGTTCCGGCGTGGGGGGTACATACAATGAGCAGTTCTTC. This sequence encodes CASSSGVGGTYNEQFF.

The rearrangement links TRBV6-2 or TRBV6-3 to TRBJ2-5; 7 bases match TRBD2. Germline-derived CDR1 and CDR2 are MNHEY and SVGEGT. This CDR3 is built from 15 residues. V lost 3 bases, J lost 1 base, and 5 bases stayed unmatched. CDR3 sequence: CASSYPAGFQETQYF. DNA for the CDR3: TGTGCCAGCAGTTATCCAGCGGGGTTCCAAGAGACCCAGTACTTC.

Concerning this clonotype: A much larger clone differs from this one at a single base, so this may be a read error. The rearrangement uses TRBV12-3 or TRBV12-4 and TRBJ2-1, with D perhaps TRBD2 (5 bases). V lost 3 bases, J lost 7 bases, and 22 bases lay in between. The CDR3 has 17 amino acids. In DNA form, the CDR3 reads TGTGCCAGCAGTTTCTCAGGCACTAGACTTACAAGTAATGAGCAGTTCTTC. Its translation is CASSFSGTRLTSNEQFF.

This chain connects TRBV21-1 to TRBJ2-1; the table names TRBD1, a call not compared with the DNA. TRBV21-1 is an annotated pseudogene. This CDR3 region has 17 residues. CDR3 in amino acids: CASSKDFRDRWLNEQFF. The CDR3 DNA follows: TGTGCCAGCAGCAAAGATTTCCGGGACCGCTGGTTGAATGAGCAGTTCTTC.

This clonotype turned up a few times. The chain is built from TRBV5-1 and TRBJ2-5, with TRBD2 identical over 12 bases. Germline CDR1 and CDR2: SGHRS and YFSETQ. V lost 6 bases and J lost 3; bases outside the gene matches: 12. The CDR3 has 17 residues. The DNA of the CDR3 is TGCGCCAGCAAGCCCGCCTCTAGGACTAGCGGGGAAGAGACCCAGTACTTC. It specifies CASKPASRTSGEETQYF. Combining the CDR3 with reference TRBV5-1 and TRBJ2-5 gives the whole variable domain KAGVTQTPRYLIKTRGQQVTLSCSPISGHRSVSWYQQTPGQGLQFLFEYFSETQRNKGNFPGRFSGRQFSNSRSEMNVSTLELGDSALYLCASKPASRTSGEETQYFGPGTRLLVL.

This clonotype was seen only once. The chain carries TRBV27 and TRBJ2-7; 8 bases are a match to TRBD2. Germline-derived CDR1 and CDR2 are MNHEY and SMNVEV (reference sequence). The junction had 6 bases not matched to a gene; V was cut back by 5 bases and J by 3 bases. The CDR3 length is 14 residues. CDR3 sequence reads: CASSPWTSSYEQYF. For the CDR3, the DNA is TGTGCCAGCAGTCCGTGGACTAGCAGCTACGAGCAGTACTTC.

The chain combines TRBV20-1 with TRBJ2-3; D might be TRBD1 or TRBD2, each matching 5 bases. CDR1 is DFQATT and CDR2 is SNEGSKA in the germline V gene (reference sequence). Trimming removed 5 bases from V and 5 bases from J, with 20 bases in between. CDR3 length equals 15 residues. The chain's CDR3 is CSAPNPGQVGDTQYF. In nucleotides, the CDR3 is TGCAGTGCTCCGAACCCGGGGCAGGTTGGAGATACGCAGTATTTT.

Ten or more counts support this clonotype. The rearrangement links TRBV4-1 to TRBJ1-6, with a possible D match to TRBD1 (5 bases). With 6 bases removed from V and 10 bases from J, the gap between germline ends came to 10 bases. Germline V gene data show CDR1 as MGHRA and CDR2 as YSYEKL. This CDR3 contains 12 residues. The CDR3 here is CASRRGDSPLHF. DNA of the CDR3: TGCGCCAGCAGAAGGGGTGACTCACCCCTCCACTTT.

V gene TRBV4-1 combines with J gene TRBJ2-3; the match to TRBD2 covers 14 bases. The germline CDR1 and CDR2 sequences are MGHRA and YSYEKL. CDR3 length: 19 amino acids. J was trimmed by 3 bases and V by 4 bases; bases with no gene match: 12. The CDR3 DNA reads TGCGCCAGCAGCCCACCAGCGACTAGCGGGGGGGTAGCAACAGATACGCAGTATTTT. Encoded protein: CASSPPATSGGVATDTQYF.

The chain links TRBV5-1 to TRBJ2-5; tentative D call: TRBD2 (6 bases). CDR1 and CDR2 from the germline V gene are SGHRS and YFSETQ. CDR3 size: 15 residues. Trimming removed 0 bases from V and 5 bases from J, with 14 bases in between. CDR3 nucleotide sequence: TGCGCCAGCAGCTTGGACGGACCCGGAGGGGAGACCCAGTACTTC. It is translated as CASSLDGPGGETQYF.

The chain has TRBV10-3 and TRBJ1-1; 7 bases match TRBD1. Germline V gene sequence: CDR1 ENHRY, CDR2 SYGVKD. Trimming removed 6 bases from V and 1 base from J; junction bases left unmatched: 2. There are 13 residues in the CDR3. The CDR3 DNA sequence: TGTGCCATCAGCGGGACAGCGAACACTGAAGCTTTCTTT. Protein product: CAISGTANTEAFF.

This chain uses TRBV7-9 with TRBJ2-3; D is perhaps TRBD2 (6 bases). The length of the CDR3 is 17 residues. The V end was cut by 0 bases, the J end by 5 bases, with 18 bases between. CDR1 and CDR2 (germline): SEHNR, FQNEAQ (reference sequence). DNA of the CDR3: TGTGCCAGCAGCTTAGCGGGGGGTCTCCTCGGGGTAGATACGCAGTATTTT. Residues: CASSLAGGLLGVDTQYF.

This clonotype was seen more than once but under ten times. The chain carries TRBV14 and TRBJ2-7; TRBD1 might be the D (6 bases). The CDR3 spans 13 residues. V lost 3 bases and J lost 6, with 12 bases in between. The V gene's germline CDR1 is SGHDN and CDR2 FVKESK. Here the CDR3 DNA reads TGTGCCAGCAGCCAGGGGACATCGCCCGAGCAGTACTTC. Translating it yields CASSQGTSPEQYF.

The chain is built from TRBV12-3 or TRBV12-4 and TRBJ1-5, with TRBD1 as a possible D gene (6 bases). This CDR3 comprises 14 residues. V shed 3 bases and J shed 6 bases, with 12 bases lying between them. The CDR3 reads CASSFGRGTQPQHF. In DNA, the CDR3 is TGTGCCAGCAGTTTTGGAAGGGGGACTCAGCCCCAGCATTTT.

This clonotype appeared a few times. The rearrangement links TRBV4-1 to TRBJ2-1; no reliable D call. The CDR3 extends over 16 amino acids. V was pared by 0 bases and J by 2 bases, with 11 bases between. From germline, CDR1 is MGHRA and CDR2 YSYEKL. CDR3 nucleotides: TGCGCCAGCAGCCAAGAGTTGAAGATGCCCTACAATGAGCAGTTCTTC. The encoded protein is CASSQELKMPYNEQFF.

The chain employs TRBV20-1 and TRBJ2-4, with D perhaps matching TRBD1 (6 bases). The CDR3 spans 14 residues. The V end was cut by 5 bases, the J end by 1 base, with 12 bases between. Germline CDR1 DFQATT, CDR2 SNEGSKA (reference sequence). DNA for the CDR3: TGCAGTGCTTCCCTTAGGGGGGCCAAAAACATTCAGTACTTC. Its protein product is CSASLRGAKNIQYF.

This clonotype was detected a few times. The CDR3 region is CASSPARQRVTYNEQFF. As DNA, the CDR3 is TGTGCCAGCAGCCCAGCGAGACAGAGGGTGACCTACAATGAGCAGTTCTTC. The chain has TRBV7-9 and TRBJ2-1, with D perhaps matching TRBD1 or TRBD2 (5 bases each). With 5 bases removed from V and 2 bases from J, the gap between germline ends came to 19 bases. This CDR3 has 17 amino acids. Per the germline V gene, CDR1 is SEHNR and CDR2 is FQNEAQ (reference sequence).